The present T cell receptor (beta chain) was sequenced within a study of T cells after yellow fever vaccination (dated by TCRdb to between 2019 and 2020). Turning to the overall study: The SMART-Seq v4 Ultra Low Input RNA kit was used to prepare libraries from fractions with low cell numbers. To follow T-cell clones before and after both primary and booster YFV17D yellow fever vaccination, bulk TCR alpha and beta repertoires underwent longitudinal sequencing. The cohort comprised two healthy male donors, one aged 18 to 30 and one aged 30 to 40 years. Blood was collected at multiple timepoints before and after primary and secondary immunization, and bulk PBMC replicates and cell subsets were isolated.

Counted from cysteine to phenylalanine, this CDR3 has 15 amino acids. The CDR3 DNA has 45 bases and is translated from base 1. Here V drops 0 bases and J drops 3 bases, and the junction holds 5 bases not matched to any gene. CDR1 SGHRS and CDR2 YFSETQ were looked up in the germline V gene. Here is what the overall study found, with its caveats: Compared with the primary T-cell response, the secondary T-cell response was weaker but faster, peaking on day 5 rather than day 15. Because the study included only a couple of donors, the extent to which the findings can be generalized is limited. After the booster, most of the clones that had expanded following primary vaccination were detected again (around 95% of CD4 and around 88% of CD8), which suggests that memory was broadly maintained. A small share of clonotypes occurred in both CD4 and CD8 compartments, likely arising from convergent recombination. FACS-sorted repertoires could contain abundant contaminating clonotypes from the bulk population, so computational filtering was required.

Taken with the paper, the label for treatment or condition translates to: live attenuated yellow fever vaccine strain. Two biological replicates of bulk PBMCs were collected at each blood-draw timepoint. A standard Ficoll-Paque protocol was used to isolate PBMCs from peripheral blood. RNA was extracted with TriZol from bulk PBMCs, CD4 and CD8 fractions, and dextramer-positive and dextramer-negative fractions. Regarding this clonotype: The antigen it recognizes is unknown. One base away there is no much larger clone; base qualities are not given.

TCR cDNA was made using 5'RACE template switching, a step that added a universal primer site and unique molecular identifiers. cDNA synthesis was primed from both the TCR alpha and TCR beta constant segments. Two PCR steps were used to amplify libraries, with sample barcodes and sequencing adapters being added in the second step. Libraries were sequenced on Illumina HiSeq 2500 (2x100 bp) or NovaSeq (2x150 bp). For the original study's pipeline: MIGEC handled demultiplexing of reads and collapsing into UMI consensus sequences, while MiXCR performed V(D)J alignment. Vaccine-responding clonotypes were identified with edgeR using replicate PBMC samples, with FDR below 0.01 and a log2 fold change above 5 up to day 15 being required. Each bulk clonotype received a CD4 or CD8 identity based on whether the sequenced CD4 or CD8 repertoire contained that clonotype at higher abundance. The public reads were reanalyzed by TCRdb: fastp trimming at Q25, MiXCR alignment, in-frame beta chains only. Duplicate CDR3 protein sequences are folded into a single record with the most common DNA and genes. Clone size and V and J calls follow TCRdb, not the original study. This sample is represented by hundreds of thousands of distinct CDR3 sequences; roughly 12% of them were singletons. Jointly, the top ten make up about 15% of the sample.

This sequence uses TRBV5-1 and TRBJ1-1, with 7 central nucleotides matching TRBD1. This TCR was sampled from a young man who received the YFV17D yellow fever vaccine. Material: PBMCs, obtained on the day of the yellow fever booster vaccination. The nucleotide sequence reads as follows: TGCGCCAGCAGCTTGGAGGGGGACAGCTACACTGAAGCTTTCTTT. Translated, it gives CASSLEGDSYTEAFF.